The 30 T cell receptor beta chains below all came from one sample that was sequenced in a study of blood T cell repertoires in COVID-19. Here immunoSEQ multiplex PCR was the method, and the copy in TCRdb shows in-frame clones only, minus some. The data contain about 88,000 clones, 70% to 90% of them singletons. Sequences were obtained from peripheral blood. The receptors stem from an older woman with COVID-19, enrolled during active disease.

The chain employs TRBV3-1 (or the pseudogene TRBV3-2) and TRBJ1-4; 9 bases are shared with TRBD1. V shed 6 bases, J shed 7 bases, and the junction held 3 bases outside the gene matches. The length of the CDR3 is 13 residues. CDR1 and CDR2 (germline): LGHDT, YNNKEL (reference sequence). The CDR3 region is CASRGTGCEKLFF. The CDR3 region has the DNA TGTGCCAGCAGGGGGACAGGGTGTGAAAAACTGTTTTTT.

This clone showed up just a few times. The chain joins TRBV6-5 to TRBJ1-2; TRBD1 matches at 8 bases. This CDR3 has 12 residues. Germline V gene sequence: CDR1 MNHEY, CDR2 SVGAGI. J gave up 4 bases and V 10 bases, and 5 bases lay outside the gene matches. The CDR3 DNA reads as TGTGCCAACTTCGACAGGGGCTATGGCTACACCTTC. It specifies CANFDRGYGYTF.

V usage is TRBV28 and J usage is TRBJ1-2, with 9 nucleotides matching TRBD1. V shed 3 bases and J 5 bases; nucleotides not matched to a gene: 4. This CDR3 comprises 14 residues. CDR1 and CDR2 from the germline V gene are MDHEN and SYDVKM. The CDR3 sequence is CASSFTGGGYGYTF. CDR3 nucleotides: TGTGCCAGCAGTTTCACAGGGGGCGGTTATGGCTACACCTTC.

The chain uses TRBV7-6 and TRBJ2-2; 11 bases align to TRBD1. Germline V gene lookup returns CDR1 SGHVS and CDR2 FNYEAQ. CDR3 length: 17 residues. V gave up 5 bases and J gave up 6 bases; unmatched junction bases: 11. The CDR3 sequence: CASSQGQGARSAGELFF. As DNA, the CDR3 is TGTGCCAGCAGCCAAGGACAGGGGGCGAGATCCGCCGGGGAGCTGTTTTTT.

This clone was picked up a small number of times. CDR3 coding DNA: TGCGCCTGCTGGGCGCGGGGTGGTCAGCCCCAGCATTTT. Translated, it gives CACWARGGQPQHF. The chain is built from TRBV10-2 and TRBJ1-5, with D unclear. This CDR3 contains 13 residues. Germline V gene lookup returns CDR1 WSHSY and CDR2 SAAADI. V was clipped by 11 bases and J by 6 bases, with 17 bases between them.

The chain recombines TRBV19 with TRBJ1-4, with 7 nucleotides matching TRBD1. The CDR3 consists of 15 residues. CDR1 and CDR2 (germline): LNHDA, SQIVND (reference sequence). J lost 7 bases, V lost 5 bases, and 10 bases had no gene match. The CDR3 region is CASSVGQARAEKLFF. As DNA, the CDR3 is TGTGCCAGTAGTGTAGGACAGGCAAGAGCTGAAAAACTGTTTTTT.

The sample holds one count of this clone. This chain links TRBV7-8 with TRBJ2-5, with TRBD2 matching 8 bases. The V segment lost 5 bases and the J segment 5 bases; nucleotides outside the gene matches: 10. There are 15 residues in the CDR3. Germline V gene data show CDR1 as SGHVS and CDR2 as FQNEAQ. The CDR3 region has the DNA TGTGCCAGCAGCCGATCGGGGGGGGCCGGGGAGACCCAGTACTTC. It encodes CASSRSGGAGETQYF. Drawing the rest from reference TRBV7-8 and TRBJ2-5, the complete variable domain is GAGVSQSPRYKVAKRGQDVALRCDPISGHVSLFWYQQALGQGPEFLTYFQNEAQLDKSGLPSDRFFAERPEGSVSTLKIQRTQQEDSAVYLCASSRSGGAGETQYFGPGTRLLVL.

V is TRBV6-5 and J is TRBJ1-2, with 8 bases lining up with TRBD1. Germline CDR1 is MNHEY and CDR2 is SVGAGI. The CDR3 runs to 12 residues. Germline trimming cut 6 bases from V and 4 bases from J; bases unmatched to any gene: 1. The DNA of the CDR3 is TGTGCCAGCAGGGACAGGGTCTATGGCTACACCTTC. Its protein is CASRDRVYGYTF.

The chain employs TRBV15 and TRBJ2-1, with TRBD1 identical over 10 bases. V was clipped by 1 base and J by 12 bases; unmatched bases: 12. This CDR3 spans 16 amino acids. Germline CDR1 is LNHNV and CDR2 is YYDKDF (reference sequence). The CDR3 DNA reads TGTGCCACCAGCAGAGGAACCGGGACAGGGGACTACGGGCAGTTCTTC. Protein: CATSRGTGTGDYGQFF.

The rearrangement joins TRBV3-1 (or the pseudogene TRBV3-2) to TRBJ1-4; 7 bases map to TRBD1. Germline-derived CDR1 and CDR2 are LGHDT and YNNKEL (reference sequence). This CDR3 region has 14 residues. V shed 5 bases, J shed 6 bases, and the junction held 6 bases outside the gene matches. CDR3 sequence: CASSAGTAHEKLFF. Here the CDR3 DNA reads TGTGCCAGCAGCGCAGGGACAGCCCATGAAAAACTGTTTTTT.

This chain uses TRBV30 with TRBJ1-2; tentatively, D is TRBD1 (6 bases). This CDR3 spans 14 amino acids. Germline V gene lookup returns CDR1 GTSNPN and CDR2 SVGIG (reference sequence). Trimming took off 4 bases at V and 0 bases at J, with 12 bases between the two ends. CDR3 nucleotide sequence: TGTGCCTGGACCTACAGGGCCTCTAACTATGGCTACACCTTC. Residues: CAWTYRASNYGYTF.

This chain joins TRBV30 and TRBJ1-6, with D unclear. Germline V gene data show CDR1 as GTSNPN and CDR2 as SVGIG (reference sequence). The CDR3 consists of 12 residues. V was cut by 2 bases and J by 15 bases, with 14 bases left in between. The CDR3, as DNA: TGTGCCTGGAGTATCCTAGAGGGCTACCTCCACTTT. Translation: CAWSILEGYLHF.

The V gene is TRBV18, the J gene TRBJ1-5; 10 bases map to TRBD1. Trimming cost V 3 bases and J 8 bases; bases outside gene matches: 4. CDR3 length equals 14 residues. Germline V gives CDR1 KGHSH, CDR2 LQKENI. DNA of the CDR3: TGTGCCAGCTCACCCGGGACAGGGGATAAGCCCCAGCATTTT. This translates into CASSPGTGDKPQHF.

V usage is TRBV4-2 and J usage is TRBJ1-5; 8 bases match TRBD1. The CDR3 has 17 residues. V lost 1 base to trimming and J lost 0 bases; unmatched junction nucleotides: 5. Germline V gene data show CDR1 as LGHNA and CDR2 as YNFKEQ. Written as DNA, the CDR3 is TGTGCCAGCAGCCAAGTTGGACAGGGCCTTAGCAATCAGCCCCAGCATTTT. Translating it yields CASSQVGQGLSNQPQHF.

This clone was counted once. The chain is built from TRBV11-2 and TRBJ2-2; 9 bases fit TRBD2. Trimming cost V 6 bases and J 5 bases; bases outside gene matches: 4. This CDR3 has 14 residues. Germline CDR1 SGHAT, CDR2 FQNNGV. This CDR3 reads CASRLAGNTGELFF. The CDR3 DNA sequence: TGTGCCAGCAGGCTAGCGGGGAATACCGGGGAGCTGTTTTTT.

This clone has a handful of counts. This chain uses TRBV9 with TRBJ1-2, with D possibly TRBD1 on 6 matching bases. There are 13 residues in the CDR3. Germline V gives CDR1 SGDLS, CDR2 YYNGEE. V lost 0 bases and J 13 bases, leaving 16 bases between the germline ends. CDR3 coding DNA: TGTGCCAGCAGCGTAGATAGGCGACAGGTCGTCACCTTC. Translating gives CASSVDRRQVVTF.

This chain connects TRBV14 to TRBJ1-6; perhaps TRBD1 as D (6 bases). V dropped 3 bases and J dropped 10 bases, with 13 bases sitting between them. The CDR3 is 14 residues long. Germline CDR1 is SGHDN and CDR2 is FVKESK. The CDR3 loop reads CASSQWGLRSPLHF. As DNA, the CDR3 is TGTGCCAGCAGCCAGTGGGGGCTGCGATCACCCCTCCACTTT. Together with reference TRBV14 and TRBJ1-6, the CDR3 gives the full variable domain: EAGVTQFPSHSVIEKGQTVTLRCDPISGHDNLYWYRRVMGKEIKFLLHFVKESKQDESGMPNNRFLAERTGGTYSTLKVQPAELEDSGVYFCASSQWGLRSPLHFGNGTRLTVT.

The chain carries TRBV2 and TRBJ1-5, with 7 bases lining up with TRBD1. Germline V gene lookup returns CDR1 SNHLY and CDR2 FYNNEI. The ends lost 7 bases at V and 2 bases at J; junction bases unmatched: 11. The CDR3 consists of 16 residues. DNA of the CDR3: TGTGCCAGCAACGGGGCGACAGGGCTGGGCAATCAGCCCCAGCATTTT. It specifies CASNGATGLGNQPQHF.

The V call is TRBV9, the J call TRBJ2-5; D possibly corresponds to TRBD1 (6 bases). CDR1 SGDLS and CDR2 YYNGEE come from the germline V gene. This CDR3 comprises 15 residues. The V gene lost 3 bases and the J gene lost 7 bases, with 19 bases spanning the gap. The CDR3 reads CASSANVGQGSTQYF. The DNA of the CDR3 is TGTGCCAGCAGCGCGAACGTGGGGCAGGGGTCGACCCAGTACTTC. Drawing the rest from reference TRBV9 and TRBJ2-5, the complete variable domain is DSGVTQTPKHLITATGQRVTLRCSPRSGDLSVYWYQQSLDQGLQFLIQYYNGEERAKGNILERFSAQQFPDLHSELNLSSLELGDSALYFCASSANVGQGSTQYFGPGTRLLVL.

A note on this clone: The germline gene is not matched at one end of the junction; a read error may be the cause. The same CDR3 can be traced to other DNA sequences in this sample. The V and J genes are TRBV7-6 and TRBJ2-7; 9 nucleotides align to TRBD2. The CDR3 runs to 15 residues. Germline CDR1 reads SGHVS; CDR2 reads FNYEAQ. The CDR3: CASSPGTSLFDEQYF. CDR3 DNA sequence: TGTGCCAGCAGCCCTGGGACTAGCTTATTCGACGAACAGTACTTC.

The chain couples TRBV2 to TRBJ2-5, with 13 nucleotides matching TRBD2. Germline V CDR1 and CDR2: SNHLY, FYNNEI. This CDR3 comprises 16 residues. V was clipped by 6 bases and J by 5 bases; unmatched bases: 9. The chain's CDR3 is CASRAGLAGEGETQYF. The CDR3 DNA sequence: TGTGCCAGCAGAGCCGGACTAGCGGGGGAGGGGGAGACCCAGTACTTC.

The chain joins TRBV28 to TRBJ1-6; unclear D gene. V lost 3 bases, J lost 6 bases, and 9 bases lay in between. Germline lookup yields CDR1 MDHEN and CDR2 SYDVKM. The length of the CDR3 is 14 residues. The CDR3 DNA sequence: TGTGCCAGCAGTTTTCCGGGGATTAATTCACCCCTCCACTTT. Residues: CASSFPGINSPLHF.

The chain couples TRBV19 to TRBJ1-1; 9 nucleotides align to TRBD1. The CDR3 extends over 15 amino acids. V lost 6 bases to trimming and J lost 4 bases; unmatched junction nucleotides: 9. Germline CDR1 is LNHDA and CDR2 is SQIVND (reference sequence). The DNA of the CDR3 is TGTGCCAGTAGGCCGGGACAGGGTGTTACCACTGAAGCTTTCTTT. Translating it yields CASRPGQGVTTEAFF.

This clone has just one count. The CDR3 region has the DNA TGCAGCGGAGACAGGGGCTCTGGAAACACCATATATTTT. The encoded protein is CSGDRGSGNTIYF. The chain is built from TRBV29-1 and TRBJ1-3; TRBD1 matches 8 bases. The CDR3 has 13 residues. Germline lookup yields CDR1 SQVTM and CDR2 ANQGSEA. Trimming cost V 7 bases and J 0 bases; bases outside gene matches: 2.

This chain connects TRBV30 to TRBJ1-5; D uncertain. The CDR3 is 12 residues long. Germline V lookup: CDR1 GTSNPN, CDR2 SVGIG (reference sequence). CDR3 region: CAFNGGNQPQHF. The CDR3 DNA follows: TGTGCTTTCAACGGGGGCAATCAGCCCCAGCATTTT.

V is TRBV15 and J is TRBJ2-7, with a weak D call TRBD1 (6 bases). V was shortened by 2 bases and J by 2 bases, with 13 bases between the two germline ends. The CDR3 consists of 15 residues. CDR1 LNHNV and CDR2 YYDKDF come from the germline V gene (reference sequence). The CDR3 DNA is TGTGCCACCAGCAGACTCCCGGGACAAACCTACGAGCAGTACTTC. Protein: CATSRLPGQTYEQYF.

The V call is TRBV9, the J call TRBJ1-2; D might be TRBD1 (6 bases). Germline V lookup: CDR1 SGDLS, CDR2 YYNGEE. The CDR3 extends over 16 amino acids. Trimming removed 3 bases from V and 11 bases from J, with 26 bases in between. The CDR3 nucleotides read TGTGCCAGCAGCGGGACGCGGGGGCGCGCCGTCGAGGTGTACACCTTC. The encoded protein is CASSGTRGRAVEVYTF.

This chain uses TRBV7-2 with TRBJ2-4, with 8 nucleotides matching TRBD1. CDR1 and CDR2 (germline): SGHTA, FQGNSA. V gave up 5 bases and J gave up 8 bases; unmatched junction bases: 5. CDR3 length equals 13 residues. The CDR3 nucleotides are TGTGCCAGCAGCAAAGACAGGGGAGACATTCAGTACTTC. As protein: CASSKDRGDIQYF.

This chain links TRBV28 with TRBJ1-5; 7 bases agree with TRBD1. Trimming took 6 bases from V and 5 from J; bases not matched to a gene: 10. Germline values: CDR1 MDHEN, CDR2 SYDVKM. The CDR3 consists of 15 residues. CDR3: CASRTPGQLYQPQHF. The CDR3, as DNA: TGTGCCAGCAGAACTCCGGGACAGTTATATCAGCCCCAGCATTTT.

CDR3 bases: TGTGCCAGCAGCTTCCGACAGGGCTTGAACACTGAAGCTTTCTTT. Protein product: CASSFRQGLNTEAFF. This sequence joins TRBV7-2 and TRBJ1-1, with TRBD1 matching over 7 bases. From germline, CDR1 is SGHTA and CDR2 FQGNSA. With 3 bases clipped from V and 0 bases from J, the junction kept 4 bases outside the gene matches. The CDR3 sequence is 15 residues long.